A selection of T cell receptor beta chains follows, all from one sample in a study of somatic mutations in cytotoxic T cells in rheumatoid arthritis. Sequenced by immunoSEQ multiplex PCR; TCRdb stores in-frame clones only, minus some. The sample records 15,000 or so clones, roughly 82% being singletons. The sequenced sample was CD8+ T cells sorted from blood. Receptors were obtained from a woman in her 50s with rheumatoid arthritis. Each CDR3 is given with its conserved first and last residue. D genes are given only for firm matches. Some rows mark clone size as missing; the rest say once, few, many or name a class of expanded clone.

d_call,clone_size,v_call,j_call,cdr3_nt,cdr3_aa
-,medium-sized,TRBV5-1,TRBJ2-1,TGCGCCAGCAGCTTGGCCGAAGGGGCGGATGAGCAGTTCTTC,CASSLAEGADEQFF
TRBD2,-,TRBV27,TRBJ2-1,TGTGCCAGCAGGGACCCCGGGACTAGCGTTTACAATGAGCAGTTCTTC,CASRDPGTSVYNEQFF
TRBD2,-,TRBV27,TRBJ2-1,TGTGCCAGCAGCGCCGGACTAGCGGGGGGGCTGATGTCCTACAATGAGCAGTTCTTC,CASSAGLAGGLMSYNEQFF
TRBD2,-,TRBV11-2,TRBJ2-1,TGTGCCAGCAGCTCACAGCGGGAGTTGTCCTACAATGAGCAGTTCTTC,CASSSQRELSYNEQFF
-,few,TRBV2,TRBJ1-4,TGTGCCTGCAGGCTCCGGGCTGCAACTAATGAAAAACTGTTTTTT,CACRLRAATNEKLFF
TRBD2,once,TRBV11-2,TRBJ2-7,TGTGCCAGCAGCTACTCTGCGGGGGGCTACGAGCAGTACTTC,CASSYSAGGYEQYF
-,-,TRBV30,TRBJ1-5,TGTGCCTGGAGTGTCGGGGTTGGAAGCAATCAGCCCCAGCATTTT,CAWSVGVGSNQPQHF
-,-,TRBV5-1,TRBJ2-7,TGCGCCAGCCGTGACCAGGGGATCTACGAGCAGTACTTC,CASRDQGIYEQYF
TRBD1,-,TRBV6-1,TRBJ1-1,TGTGCCAGCAGTGATTGGGACAGGCCTAACACTGAAGCTTTCTTT,CASSDWDRPNTEAFF
TRBD2,-,TRBV4-1,TRBJ2-1,TGCGCCAGCAGCCAAGACCGGTGGGGGGGGAACAATGAGCAGTTCTTC,CASSQDRWGGNNEQFF
-,-,TRBV30,TRBJ2-1,TGTGCCTGGAGTGTTCCTAGCGCCTACGGTGAGCAGTTCTTC,CAWSVPSAYGEQFF
-,once,TRBV27,TRBJ2-2,TGTGCCAGCAGTTCACTCACGAACACCGGGGAGCTGTTTTTT,CASSSLTNTGELFF
-,-,TRBV13,TRBJ2-3,TGTGCCAGCAGCCCCCCCCGGACCCCTGGTACGCAGTATTTT,CASSPPRTPGTQYF
TRBD1,-,TRBV28,TRBJ2-1,TGTGCCAGCAGTTACCCCGCCGGGACAGGCGGAGCCTACAATGAGCAGTTCTTC,CASSYPAGTGGAYNEQFF
-,once,TRBV7-9,TRBJ2-7,TGTGCCAGCAGCTTAGATGGGACGGCCGGGTACGAGCAGTACTTC,CASSLDGTAGYEQYF
TRBD2,once,TRBV11-2,TRBJ2-1,TGTGCCAGCAGCCAAGGGCCCGGGACTAGCTATGAGCAGTTCTTC,CASSQGPGTSYEQFF
-,-,TRBV27,TRBJ2-3,TGTGCCAGCAGGAAGACGAGGGAGAGCACAGATACGCAGTATTTT,CASRKTRESTDTQYF